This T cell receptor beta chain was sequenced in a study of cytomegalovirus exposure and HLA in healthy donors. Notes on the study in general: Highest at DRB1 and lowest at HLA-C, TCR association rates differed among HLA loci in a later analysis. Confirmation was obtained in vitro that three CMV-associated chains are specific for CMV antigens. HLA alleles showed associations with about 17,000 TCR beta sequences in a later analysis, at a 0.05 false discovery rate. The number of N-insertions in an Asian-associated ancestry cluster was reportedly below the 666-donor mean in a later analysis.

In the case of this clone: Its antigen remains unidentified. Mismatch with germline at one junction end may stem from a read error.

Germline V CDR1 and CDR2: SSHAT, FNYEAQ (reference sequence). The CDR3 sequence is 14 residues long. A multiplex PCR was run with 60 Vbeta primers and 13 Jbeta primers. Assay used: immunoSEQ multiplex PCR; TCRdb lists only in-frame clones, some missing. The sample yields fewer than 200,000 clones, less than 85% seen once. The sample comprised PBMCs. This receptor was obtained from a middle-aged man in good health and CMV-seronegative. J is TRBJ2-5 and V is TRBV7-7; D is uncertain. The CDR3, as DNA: TGTGCTAGCAGCCAAACATCGTACCAAGAGACCCAGTACTTC. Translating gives CASSQTSYQETQYF.